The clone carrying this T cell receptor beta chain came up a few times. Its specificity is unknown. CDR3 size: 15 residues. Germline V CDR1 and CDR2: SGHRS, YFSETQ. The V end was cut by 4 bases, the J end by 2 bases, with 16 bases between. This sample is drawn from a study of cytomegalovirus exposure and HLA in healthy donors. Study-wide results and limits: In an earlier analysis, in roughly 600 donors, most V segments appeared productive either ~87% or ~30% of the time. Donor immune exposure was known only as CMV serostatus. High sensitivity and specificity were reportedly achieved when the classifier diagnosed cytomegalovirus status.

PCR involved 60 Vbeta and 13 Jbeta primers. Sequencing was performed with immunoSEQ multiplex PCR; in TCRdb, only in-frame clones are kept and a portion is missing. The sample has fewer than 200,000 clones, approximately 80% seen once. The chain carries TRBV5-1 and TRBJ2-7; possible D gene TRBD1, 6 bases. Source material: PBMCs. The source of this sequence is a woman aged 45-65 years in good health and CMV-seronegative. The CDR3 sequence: CASSLSRTVPYEQYF. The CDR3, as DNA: TGCGCCAGCAGCCTCTCCCGGACAGTTCCCTACGAGCAGTACTTC.